The clone carrying this TCR beta chain was detected many times. Its antigen is still unknown. The CDR3 loop spans 14 amino acids. Trimming pared 3 bases from V and 3 bases from J, leaving 11 bases between. Other autoimmune diseases, uncontrolled infections, pregnancy and lactation each led to patient exclusion. This record belongs to a study of Graves' ophthalmopathy and Graves' hyperthyroidism. Study-wide points: Cross-validated, the 13-signature model showed 87.88%/81.08% sensitivity/specificity, and 80%/75% in the test set.

As the template, RNA transcripts were used to amplify TCR beta CDR3 regions. First-round RT-PCR relied on HTBI primers, and a second-round multiplex PCR came next. TCRdb re-called the multiplex PCR reads with MiXCR, one entry per CDR3 protein. Of approximately 460,000 distinct CDR3 sequences listed, over 13% are singletons. The source is a woman aged 25 to 39 with Graves' ophthalmopathy. The rearrangement uses TRBV12-3 or TRBV12-4 and TRBJ2-5; tentatively, D is TRBD1 (6 bases). The sequenced sample was blood. This CDR3 reads CASSFDRLEETQYF. The CDR3 DNA is TGTGCCAGCAGTTTCGACAGGCTCGAAGAGACCCAGTACTTC.